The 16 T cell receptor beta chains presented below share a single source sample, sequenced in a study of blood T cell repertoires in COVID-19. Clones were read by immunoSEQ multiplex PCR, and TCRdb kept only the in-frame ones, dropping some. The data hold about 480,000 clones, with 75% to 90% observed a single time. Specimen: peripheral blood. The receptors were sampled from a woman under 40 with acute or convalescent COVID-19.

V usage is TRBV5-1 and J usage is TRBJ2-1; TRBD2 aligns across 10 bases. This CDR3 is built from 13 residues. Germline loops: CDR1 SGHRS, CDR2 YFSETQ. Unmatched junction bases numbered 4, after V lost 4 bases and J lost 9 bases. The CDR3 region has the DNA TGCGCCAGCAGCACCGGGACTAGCGTTGAGCAGTTCTTC. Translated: CASSTGTSVEQFF.

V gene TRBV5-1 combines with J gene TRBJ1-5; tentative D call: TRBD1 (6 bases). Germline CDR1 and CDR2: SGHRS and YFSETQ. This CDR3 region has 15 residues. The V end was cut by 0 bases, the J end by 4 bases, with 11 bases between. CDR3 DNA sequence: TGCGCCAGCAGCTTGGGACCCAGGGGTAATCAGCCCCAGCATTTT. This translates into CASSLGPRGNQPQHF.

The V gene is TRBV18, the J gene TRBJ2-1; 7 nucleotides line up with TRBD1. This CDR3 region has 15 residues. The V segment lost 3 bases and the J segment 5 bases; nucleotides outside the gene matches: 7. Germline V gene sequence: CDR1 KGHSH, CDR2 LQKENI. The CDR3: CASSPGADRDNEQFF. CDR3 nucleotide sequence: TGTGCCAGCTCACCGGGGGCAGACAGGGACAATGAGCAGTTCTTC.

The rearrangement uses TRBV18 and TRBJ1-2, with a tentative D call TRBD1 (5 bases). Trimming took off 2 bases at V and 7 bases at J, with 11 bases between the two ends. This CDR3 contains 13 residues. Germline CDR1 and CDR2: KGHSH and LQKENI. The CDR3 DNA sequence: TGTGCCAGCTCACCAGTGACAGAGACTGGCTACACCTTC. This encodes CASSPVTETGYTF. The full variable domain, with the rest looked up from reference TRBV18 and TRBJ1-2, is NAGVMQNPRHLVRRRGQEARLRCSPMKGHSHVYWYRQLPEEGLKFMVYLQKENIIDESGMPKERFSAEFPKEGPSILRIQQVVRGDSAAYFCASSPVTETGYTFGSGTRLTVV.

CDR3 nucleotides: TGTGCCAGCAGTTACCGACTAGCGGGGGGTCTAGATACGCAGTATTTT. This sequence encodes CASSYRLAGGLDTQYF. This chain uses TRBV6-6 with TRBJ2-3; 13 positions agree with TRBD2. Germline V gene lookup returns CDR1 MNHNY and CDR2 SVGAGI (reference sequence). CDR3 length equals 16 residues. V trimming: 2 bases; J trimming: 5 bases; junction bases outside the gene matches: 4.

This chain's CDR3 is CASSGLRDREYSHRYTEAFF. The CDR3 nucleotides read TGTGCCAGCAGCGGCCTCCGGGACAGGGAATACAGTCATCGTTACACTGAAGCTTTCTTT. The chain recombines TRBV9 with TRBJ1-1, with TRBD1 matching over 9 bases. CDR1 and CDR2 from the germline V gene are SGDLS and YYNGEE. This CDR3 is 20 amino acids long. V shed 3 bases, J shed 3 bases, and the junction held 21 bases outside the gene matches.

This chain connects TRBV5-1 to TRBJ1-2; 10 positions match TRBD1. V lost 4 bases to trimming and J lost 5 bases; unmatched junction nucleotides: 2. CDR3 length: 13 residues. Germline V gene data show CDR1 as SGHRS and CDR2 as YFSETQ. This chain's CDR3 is CASSQGQGYGYTF. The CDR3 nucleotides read TGCGCCAGCAGCCAGGGACAGGGGTATGGCTACACCTTC.

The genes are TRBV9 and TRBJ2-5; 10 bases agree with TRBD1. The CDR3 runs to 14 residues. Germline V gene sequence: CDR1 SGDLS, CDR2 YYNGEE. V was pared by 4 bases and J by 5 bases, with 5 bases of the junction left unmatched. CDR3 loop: CASSQDRGQETQYF. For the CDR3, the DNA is TGTGCCAGCAGCCAAGACAGGGGGCAGGAGACCCAGTACTTC.

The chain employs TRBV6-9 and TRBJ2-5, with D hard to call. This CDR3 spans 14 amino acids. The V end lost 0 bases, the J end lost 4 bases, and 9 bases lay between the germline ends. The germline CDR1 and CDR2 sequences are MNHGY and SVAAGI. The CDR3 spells CASSYSSGRETQYF. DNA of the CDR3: TGTGCCAGCAGTTATTCGTCTGGGCGAGAGACCCAGTACTTC.

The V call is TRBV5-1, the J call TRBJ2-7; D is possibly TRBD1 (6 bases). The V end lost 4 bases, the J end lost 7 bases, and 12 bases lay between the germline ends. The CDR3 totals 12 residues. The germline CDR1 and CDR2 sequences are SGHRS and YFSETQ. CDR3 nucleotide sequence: TGCGCCAGCAGCGGCCTGGGGGCTGAGCAGTACTTC. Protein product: CASSGLGAEQYF.

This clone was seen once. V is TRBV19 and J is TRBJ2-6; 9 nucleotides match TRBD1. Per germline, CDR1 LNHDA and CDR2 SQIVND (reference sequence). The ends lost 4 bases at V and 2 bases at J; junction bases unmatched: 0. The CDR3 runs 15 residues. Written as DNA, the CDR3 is TGTGCCAGTAGTAACAGGGGGCCTGGGGCCAACGTCCTGACTTTC. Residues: CASSNRGPGANVLTF. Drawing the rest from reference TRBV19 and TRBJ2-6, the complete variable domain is DGGITQSPKYLFRKEGQNVTLSCEQNLNHDAMYWYRQDPGQGLRLIYYSQIVNDFQKGDIAEGYSVSREKKESFPLTVTSAQKNPTAFYLCASSNRGPGANVLTFGAGSRLTVL.

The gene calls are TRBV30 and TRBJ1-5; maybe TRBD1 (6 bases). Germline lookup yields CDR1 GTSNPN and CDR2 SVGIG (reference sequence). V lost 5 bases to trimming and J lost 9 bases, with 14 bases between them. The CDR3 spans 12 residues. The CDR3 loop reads CAWGGSGVPQHF. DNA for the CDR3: TGTGCCTGGGGGGGCAGCGGGGTGCCCCAGCATTTT.

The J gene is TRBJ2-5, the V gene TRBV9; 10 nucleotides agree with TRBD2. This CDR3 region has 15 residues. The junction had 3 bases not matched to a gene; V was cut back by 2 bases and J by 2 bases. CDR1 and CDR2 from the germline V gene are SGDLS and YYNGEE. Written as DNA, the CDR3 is TGTGCCAGCAGCGTTAGCGGGGGGACTCAAGAGACCCAGTACTTC. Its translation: CASSVSGGTQETQYF.

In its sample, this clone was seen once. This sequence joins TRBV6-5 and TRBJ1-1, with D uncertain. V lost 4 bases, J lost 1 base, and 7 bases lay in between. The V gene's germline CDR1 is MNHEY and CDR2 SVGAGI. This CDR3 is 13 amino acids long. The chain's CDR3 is CASSFTENTEAFF. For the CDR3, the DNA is TGTGCCAGCAGTTTTACAGAGAACACTGAAGCTTTCTTT.

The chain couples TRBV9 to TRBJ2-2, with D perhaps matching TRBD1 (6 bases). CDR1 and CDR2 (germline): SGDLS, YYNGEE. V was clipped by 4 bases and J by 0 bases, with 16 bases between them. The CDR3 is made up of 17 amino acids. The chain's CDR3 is CASSPTGTSANTGELFF. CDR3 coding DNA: TGTGCCAGCAGCCCCACCGGGACAAGCGCGAACACCGGGGAGCTGTTTTTT.

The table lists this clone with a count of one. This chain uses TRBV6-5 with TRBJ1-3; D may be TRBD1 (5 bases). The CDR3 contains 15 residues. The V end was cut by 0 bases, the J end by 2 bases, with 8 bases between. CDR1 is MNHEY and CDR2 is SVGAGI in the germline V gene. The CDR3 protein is CASSYSGAPGNTIYF. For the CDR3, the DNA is TGTGCCAGCAGTTACTCAGGGGCTCCTGGAAACACCATATATTTT.